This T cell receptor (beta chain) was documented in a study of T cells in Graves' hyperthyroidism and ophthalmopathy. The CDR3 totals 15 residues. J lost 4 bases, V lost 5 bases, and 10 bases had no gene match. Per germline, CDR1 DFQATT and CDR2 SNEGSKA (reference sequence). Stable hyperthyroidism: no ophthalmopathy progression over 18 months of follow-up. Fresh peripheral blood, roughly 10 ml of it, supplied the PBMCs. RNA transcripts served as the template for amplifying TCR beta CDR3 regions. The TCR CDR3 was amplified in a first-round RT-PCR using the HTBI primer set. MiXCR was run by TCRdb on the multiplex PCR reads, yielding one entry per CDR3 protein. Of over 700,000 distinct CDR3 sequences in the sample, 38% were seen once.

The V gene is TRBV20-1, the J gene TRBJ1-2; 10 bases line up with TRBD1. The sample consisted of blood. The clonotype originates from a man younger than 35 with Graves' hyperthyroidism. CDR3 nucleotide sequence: TGCAGTGCTCCCGACGCTGGACAGGGGGGCTATGGCTACACCTTC. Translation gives CSAPDAGQGGYGYTF.